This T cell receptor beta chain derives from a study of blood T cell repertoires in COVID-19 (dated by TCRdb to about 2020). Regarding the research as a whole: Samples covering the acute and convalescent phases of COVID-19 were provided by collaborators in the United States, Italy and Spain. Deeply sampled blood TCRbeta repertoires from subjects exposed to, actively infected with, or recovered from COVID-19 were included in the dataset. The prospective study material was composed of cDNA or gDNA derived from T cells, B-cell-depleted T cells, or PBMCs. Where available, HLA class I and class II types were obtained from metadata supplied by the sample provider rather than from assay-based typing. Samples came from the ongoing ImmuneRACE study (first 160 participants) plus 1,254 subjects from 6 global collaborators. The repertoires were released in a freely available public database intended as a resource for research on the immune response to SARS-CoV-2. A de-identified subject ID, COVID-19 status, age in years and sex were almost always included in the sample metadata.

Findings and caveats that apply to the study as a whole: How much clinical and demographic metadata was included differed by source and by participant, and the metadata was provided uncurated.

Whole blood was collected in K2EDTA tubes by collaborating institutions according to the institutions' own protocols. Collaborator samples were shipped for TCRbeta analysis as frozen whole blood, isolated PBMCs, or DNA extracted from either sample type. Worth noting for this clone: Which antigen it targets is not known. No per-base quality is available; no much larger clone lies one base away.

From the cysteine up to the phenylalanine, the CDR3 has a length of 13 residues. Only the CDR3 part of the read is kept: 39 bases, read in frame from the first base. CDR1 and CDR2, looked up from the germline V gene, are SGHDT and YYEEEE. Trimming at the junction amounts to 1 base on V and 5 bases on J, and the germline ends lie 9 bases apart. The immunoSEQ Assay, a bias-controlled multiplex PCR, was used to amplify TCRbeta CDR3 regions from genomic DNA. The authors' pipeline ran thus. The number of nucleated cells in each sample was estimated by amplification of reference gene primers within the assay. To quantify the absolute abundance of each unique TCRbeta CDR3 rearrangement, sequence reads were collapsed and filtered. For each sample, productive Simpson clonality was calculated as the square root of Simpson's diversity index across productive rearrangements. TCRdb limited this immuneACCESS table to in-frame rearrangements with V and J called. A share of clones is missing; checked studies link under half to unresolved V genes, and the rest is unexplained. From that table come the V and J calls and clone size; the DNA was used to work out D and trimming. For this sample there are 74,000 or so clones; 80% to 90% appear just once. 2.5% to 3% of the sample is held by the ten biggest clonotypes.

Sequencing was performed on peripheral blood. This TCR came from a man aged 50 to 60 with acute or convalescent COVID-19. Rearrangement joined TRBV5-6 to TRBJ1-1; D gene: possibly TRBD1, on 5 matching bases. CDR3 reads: CASSLTGGTEAFF. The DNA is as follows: TGTGCCAGCAGCTTGACCGGGGGAACTGAAGCTTTCTTT.